These T cell receptor beta chains were read from a single sample in a study of T cells in Graves' hyperthyroidism and ophthalmopathy. TCRdb reprocessed the multiplex PCR reads via MiXCR and lists one record per CDR3 protein. The sample consists of roughly 93,000 distinct CDR3 sequences, approximately 56% of them appearing once. The specimen sequenced was blood. The receptor set was obtained from a woman aged 40-49 years with Graves' hyperthyroidism. CDR3s include the opening cysteine and the closing phenylalanine or tryptophan. D genes are given only for firm matches. Some rows mark clone size as missing; the rest say once, few, many or name a class of expanded clone.

>TRBV5-1|NA|NA|TRBJ1-2
TGCGCCAGCAGCTTGACAGGCGACAACTATGGCTACACCTTC
CASSLTGDNYGYTF
>TRBV5-1|NA|many|TRBJ1-2
TGCGCCAGCAGCCCAGCTAACTATGGCTACACCTTC
CASSPANYGYTF
>TRBV5-4|NA|once|TRBJ1-6
TGTGCCAGCACCCCAGGGAAGGGCTCCTATAATTCACCCCTCCACTTT
CASTPGKGSYNSPLHF
>TRBV10-3|NA|many|TRBJ2-6
TGTGCCATCAGGGGGACTGCTGGCAACTCTGGGGCCAACGTCCTGACTTTC
CAIRGTAGNSGANVLTF
>TRBV12-3/TRBV12-4|NA|NA|TRBJ1-2
TGTGCCAGCAGTTTGGGTGGATACCTTAACTATAGCTACACCTTC
CASSLGGYLNYSYTF
>TRBV12-3/TRBV12-4|TRBD2|many|TRBJ2-7
TGTGCCAGCAGTCCCCTCATTAGCGGGAGAGGGGACTACGAGCAGTACTTC
CASSPLISGRGDYEQYF
>TRBV7-8|TRBD2|many|TRBJ2-7
TGTGCCAGCAGCTTAGCAGTGGGCCTCGGACTAGCGGGATCCGAGCAGTACTTC
CASSLAVGLGLAGSEQYF
>TRBV5-1|NA|NA|TRBJ1-3
TGCGCCAGCAGCTTAGGGGTTGGAAACACCATATATTTT
CASSLGVGNTIYF
>TRBV19|TRBD2|NA|TRBJ2-7
TGTGCCAGTAGTCCCACGGGAGCGGGACTTGTCGAGCAGTACTTC
CASSPTGAGLVEQYF
>TRBV7-6|TRBD1|once|TRBJ2-7
TGTGCCAGCAGCTTACCCCCGGGACAGGGGGCTCTGCAGTACTTC
CASSLPPGQGALQYF
>TRBV15|TRBD1|NA|TRBJ1-2
TGTGCCACCAGCAGCCATGGGGACAGCTATGGCTACACCTTC
CATSSHGDSYGYTF
>TRBV7-2|TRBD2|NA|TRBJ2-5
TGTGCCAGCAGCTTCATCGGGGGGGGGGAGCGAGAGACCCAGTACTTC
CASSFIGGGERETQYF
>TRBV5-4|TRBD1|NA|TRBJ2-3
TGTGCCAGCAGCTCCGGGACAGGGGTCGTGTTGGGAGATACGCAGTATTTT
CASSSGTGVVLGDTQYF
>TRBV7-7|NA|NA|TRBJ1-1
TGTGCTAGCAGCGCCCGTACTGGGGCTGAAGCTTTCTTT
CASSARTGAEAFF
>TRBV7-8|TRBD1|NA|TRBJ1-2
TGTGCCAGCAGCGGACGACAGGGGGGAGGCTACACCTTC
CASSGRQGGGYTF
>TRBV13|TRBD1|NA|TRBJ1-4
TGTGCCAGCAGCTTAGGCCCGGGACAGGGGTATGAAAAACTGTTTTTT
CASSLGPGQGYEKLFF
>TRBV7-9|TRBD2|few|TRBJ2-3
TGTGCCAGCAGCTTAGGGGGAGGGCCGGGAGATACGCAGTATTTT
CASSLGGGPGDTQYF
>TRBV9|TRBD1|NA|TRBJ1-6
TGTGCCAGCAGTGAAGTGGGACAGAATAATTCACCCCTCCACTTT
CASSEVGQNNSPLHF
>TRBV6-6|TRBD2|many|TRBJ2-5
TGTGCCAGCGCCAGGACTAGCGGGAGATCTGAGACCCAGTACTTC
CASARTSGRSETQYF
>TRBV7-2|NA|many|TRBJ2-2
TGTGCCAGCAGCCCAGTGTCGTCCGGCGGGGAGCTGTTTTTT
CASSPVSSGGELFF
>TRBV20-1|NA|many|TRBJ2-7
TGCAGTGCTAGAAATTCGAGGGGGAAACCCTACGAGCAGTACTTC
CSARNSRGKPYEQYF
>TRBV7-2|NA|many|TRBJ1-1
TGTGCCAGCAGCCGGACGGTGAACACTGAAGCTTTCTTT
CASSRTVNTEAFF
>TRBV5-6|NA|many|TRBJ2-2
TGTGCCAGCAGCTTGAGGATGACGGGGAACACCGGGGAGCTGTTTTTT
CASSLRMTGNTGELFF
>TRBV7-8|TRBD2|NA|TRBJ2-7
TGTGCCAGCAGCCCGACTAGCGGACCGGACGAGCAGTGCTTC
CASSPTSGPDEQCF
>TRBV4-3|NA|many|TRBJ1-1
TGCGCCAGCAGCCAACAGCCTGCCCACGGAGGTGAAGCTTTCTTT
CASSQQPAHGGEAFF
>TRBV5-1|NA|many|TRBJ2-7
TGCGCCAGCAGCTCCAACTCATACTACGAGCAGTACTTC
CASSSNSYYEQYF
>TRBV7-6|TRBD2|NA|TRBJ2-5
TGTGCCAGCAGCTTAGGGGCTAGCGGGAGGGGAGAGACCCAGTACTTC
CASSLGASGRGETQYF
>TRBV7-9|NA|many|TRBJ1-2
TGTGCCAGCAGCCCGGACGGGGGCTATGGCTACACCTTC
CASSPDGGYGYTF
>TRBV7-8|TRBD1|NA|TRBJ2-7
TGTGCCAGCAGCTTAGGACAGGGCCACGAGCAGTACTTC
CASSLGQGHEQYF
>TRBV24-1|TRBD2|many|TRBJ2-2
TGTGCCACCAGTGATTTGTGGGGACTAGCGGGAGATACCGGGGAGCTGTTTTTT
CATSDLWGLAGDTGELFF
>TRBV10-3|NA|large|TRBJ2-6
TGTGCCATCAGTATGAGGGGCTCTGGGGCCAACGTCCTGACTTTC
CAISMRGSGANVLTF
>TRBV4-3|TRBD1|many|TRBJ1-4
TGCGCCAGCAGCCAAGTGGGGACAGGGGCGGTAAAACTGTTTTTT
CASSQVGTGAVKLFF
>TRBV12-3/TRBV12-4|TRBD1|NA|TRBJ1-2
TGTGCCAGCAGATTACAGGGGTCCGGAAACACCTTC
CASRLQGSGNTF